This T cell receptor beta chain was recovered during a study of early T cells in non-severe SARS-CoV-2 infection. Study summary: The sequenced material was bulk RNA from unsorted whole blood, and its chains were unpaired.

In its sample, this clonotype was seen many times. Attachment of unique molecular identifiers to individual cDNA molecules was performed. TCRdb recomputed calls from the 5' RACE reads with MiXCR, one row per CDR3 protein. The sample yields 87,000 or so distinct CDR3 sequences, around 15% seen once. The sequenced sample consisted of whole blood. This clonotype was sampled from an adult who was a healthcare worker with PCR-confirmed SARS-CoV-2 infection or an uninfected control (not recorded which).

In DNA form, the CDR3 reads TGTGCCAGCTCGCCCGACTCCTACGAGCAGTACTTC. It is translated as CASSPDSYEQYF. The genes are TRBV18 and TRBJ2-7; D call uncertain. V lost 6 bases and J 0 bases, leaving 6 bases between the germline ends. The CDR3 consists of 12 residues. Germline V CDR1 and CDR2: KGHSH, LQKENI.